Presented here are 2 T cell receptor beta chains from one specimen sequenced in a study of T-cell reconstitution after alpha-beta-depleted transplantation in children (dated by TCRdb to about 2016). Receptors were amplified or captured by PCR. TCRdb names Illumina HiSeq 2500 as the instrument used. TCR libraries were prepared with molecular barcoding, using unique molecular identifiers to normalize TCRbeta repertoire quantification. TCRdb reworked the public reads: Q25 trimming with fastp, MiXCR clone assembly, productive beta chains retained. Each CDR3 protein appears once, grouped with its most common genes and DNA. The sample contains around 410,000 distinct CDR3 sequences, about 11% of them found a single time. Roughly 6% of the sample is held by the ten biggest clonotypes. The sample here was PBMCs from the stem cell graft donor, taken from the stem cell graft. These receptors all stem from a human donor who donated a stem cell graft to a child with acute myeloid leukemia.

The sample holds many counts of this clonotype. The chain has TRBV15 and TRBJ2-1, with 7 bases fitting TRBD2. This CDR3 has 14 amino acids. With 3 bases clipped from V and 7 bases from J, the junction kept 6 bases outside the gene matches. Germline-derived CDR1 and CDR2 are LNHNV and YYDKDF (reference sequence). The CDR3 coding sequence is TGTGCCACCAGCAGGATGGGAGGGTTAAATGAGCAGTTCTTC. This codes for CATSRMGGLNEQFF.

The V gene is TRBV30, the J gene TRBJ2-2, with 11 nucleotides matching TRBD2. The CDR3 is made up of 15 amino acids. The trim removed 4 bases at V and 5 bases at J, leaving 6 bases unmatched. From germline, CDR1 is GTSNPN and CDR2 SVGIG (reference sequence). CDR3 nucleotide sequence: TGTGCCTGGATGCTAGCGGGAGGAGGAACCGGGGAGCTGTTTTTT. Its protein is CAWMLAGGGTGELFF.